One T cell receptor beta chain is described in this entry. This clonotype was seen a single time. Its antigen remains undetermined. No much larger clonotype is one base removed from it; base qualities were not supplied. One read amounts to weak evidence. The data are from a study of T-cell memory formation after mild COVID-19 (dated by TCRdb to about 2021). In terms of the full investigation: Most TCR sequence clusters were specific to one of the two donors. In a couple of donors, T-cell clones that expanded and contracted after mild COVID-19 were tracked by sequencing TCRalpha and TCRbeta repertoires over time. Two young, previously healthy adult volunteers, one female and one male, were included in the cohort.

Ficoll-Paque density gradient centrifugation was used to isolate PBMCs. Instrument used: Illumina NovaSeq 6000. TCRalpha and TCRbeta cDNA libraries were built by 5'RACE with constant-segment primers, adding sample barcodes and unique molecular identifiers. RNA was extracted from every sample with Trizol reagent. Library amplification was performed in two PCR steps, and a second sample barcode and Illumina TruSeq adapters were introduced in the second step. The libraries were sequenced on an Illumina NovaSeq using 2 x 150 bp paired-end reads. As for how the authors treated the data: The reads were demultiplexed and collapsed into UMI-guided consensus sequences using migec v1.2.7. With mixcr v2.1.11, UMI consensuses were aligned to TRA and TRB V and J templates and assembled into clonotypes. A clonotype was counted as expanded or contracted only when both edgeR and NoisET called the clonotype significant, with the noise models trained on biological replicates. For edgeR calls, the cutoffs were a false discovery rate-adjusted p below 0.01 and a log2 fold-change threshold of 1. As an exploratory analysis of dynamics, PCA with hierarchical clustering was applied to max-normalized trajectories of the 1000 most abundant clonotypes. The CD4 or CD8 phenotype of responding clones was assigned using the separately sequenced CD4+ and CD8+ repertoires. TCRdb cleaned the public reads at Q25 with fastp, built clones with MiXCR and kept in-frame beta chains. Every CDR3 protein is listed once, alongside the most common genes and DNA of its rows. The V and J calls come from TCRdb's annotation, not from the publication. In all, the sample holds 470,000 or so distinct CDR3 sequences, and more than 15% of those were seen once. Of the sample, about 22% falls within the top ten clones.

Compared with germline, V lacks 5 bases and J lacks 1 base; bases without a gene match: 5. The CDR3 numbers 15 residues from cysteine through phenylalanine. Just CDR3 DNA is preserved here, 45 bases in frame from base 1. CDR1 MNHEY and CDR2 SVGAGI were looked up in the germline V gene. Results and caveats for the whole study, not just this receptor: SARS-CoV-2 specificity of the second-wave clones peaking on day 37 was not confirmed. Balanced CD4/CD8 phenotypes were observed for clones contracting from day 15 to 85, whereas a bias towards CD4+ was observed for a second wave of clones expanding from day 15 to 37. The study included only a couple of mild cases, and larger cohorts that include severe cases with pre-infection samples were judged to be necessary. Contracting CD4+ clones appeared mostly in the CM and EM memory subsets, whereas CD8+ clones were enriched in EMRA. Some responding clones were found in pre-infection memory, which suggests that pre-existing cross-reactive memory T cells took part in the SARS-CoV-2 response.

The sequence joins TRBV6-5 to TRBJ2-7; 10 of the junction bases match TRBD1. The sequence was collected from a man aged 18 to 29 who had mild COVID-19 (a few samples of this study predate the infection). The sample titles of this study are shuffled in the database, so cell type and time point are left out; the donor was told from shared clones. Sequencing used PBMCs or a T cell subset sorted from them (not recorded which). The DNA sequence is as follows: TGTGCCAGCAGTACGGGACAGGGGTGGTCCTACGAGCAGTACTTC. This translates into CASSTGQGWSYEQYF.